The clone carrying this T cell receptor beta chain appeared a few times. Its antigen is currently unknown. TCRdb itself ran the RT-PCR reads through MiXCR, one entry per CDR3 protein. The sample has roughly 520,000 distinct CDR3 sequences; about 25% are singletons. The data were obtained in a study of response to subunit inactivated influenza vaccine. Overall study results and limits: It was suggested by the authors that few new T cells are recruited by each seasonal influenza vaccination.

The CDR3 has 15 residues. After removal of 4 bases from V and 4 bases from J, the junction contained 7 bases not matched to a gene. Looked up from germline, CDR1 is MGHRA and CDR2 is YSYEKL. The receptor was isolated from a man in his fifties or sixties who received an inactivated influenza vaccine. The sequencing here drew on CD4+ T cells sorted from PBMCs, taken 4 to 6 days after vaccination. The V and J genes are TRBV4-1 and TRBJ2-5; TRBD2 matches 9 bases. The CDR3 DNA reads TGCGCCAGCAGCCGCCTAGCGGGGATCAGAGAGACCCAGTACTTC. It yields the protein CASSRLAGIRETQYF.